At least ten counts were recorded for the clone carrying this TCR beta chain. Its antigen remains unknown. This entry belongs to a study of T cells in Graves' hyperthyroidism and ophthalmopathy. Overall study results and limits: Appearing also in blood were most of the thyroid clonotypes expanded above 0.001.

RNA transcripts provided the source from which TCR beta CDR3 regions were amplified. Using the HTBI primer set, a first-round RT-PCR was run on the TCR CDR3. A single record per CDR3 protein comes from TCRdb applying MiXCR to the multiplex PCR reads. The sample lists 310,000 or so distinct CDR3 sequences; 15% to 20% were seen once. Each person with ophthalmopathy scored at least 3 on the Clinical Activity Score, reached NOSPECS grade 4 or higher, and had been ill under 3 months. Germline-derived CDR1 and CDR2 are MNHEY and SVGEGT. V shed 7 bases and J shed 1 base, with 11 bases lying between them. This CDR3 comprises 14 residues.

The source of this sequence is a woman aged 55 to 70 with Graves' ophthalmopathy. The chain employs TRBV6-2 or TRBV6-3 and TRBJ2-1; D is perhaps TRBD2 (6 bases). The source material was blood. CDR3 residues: CASTTGGSYNEQFF. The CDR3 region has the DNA TGTGCCAGCACAACCGGGGGATCCTACAATGAGCAGTTCTTC.